This T cell receptor (beta chain) was recorded in a study of graft-versus-host responses after intestinal transplantation. Turning to the study itself: Recipients got multivisceral, liver-intestinal, or isolated intestinal transplants.

In the case of this clone: Its antigen is still unknown.

Study results and caveats: Some GvH clones appeared in ileal mucosa or blood before recipient bone marrow.

Generated by immunoSEQ multiplex PCR, the TCRdb table keeps only in-frame clones and is missing some. The table includes approximately 93,000 clones, 80% to 95% detected once. From germline, CDR1 is GTSNPN and CDR2 SVGIG (reference sequence). CDR3 length: 13 residues. V lost 5 bases to trimming and J lost 4 bases; unmatched junction nucleotides: 5. The starting material was unstimulated CD8+ T cells sorted from spleen or lymph node cells, obtained before transplant. The genes are TRBV30 and TRBJ2-5; TRBD1 matches 9 bases. This clonotype was obtained from a human donor who was the organ donor for an intestinal transplant. The CDR3 coding sequence is TGTGCCTGGGACGGGACAGGGATAGAGACCCAGTACTTC. Its translation: CAWDGTGIETQYF. The full variable domain, completed using reference TRBV30 and TRBJ2-5, is SQTIHQWPATLVQPVGSPLSLECTVEGTSNPNLYWYRQAAGRGLQLLFYSVGIGQISSEVPQNLSASRPQDRQFILSSKKLLLSDSGFYLCAWDGTGIETQYFGPGTRLLVL.